The 16 T cell receptor beta chains given below trace back to one sample, sequenced in a study of chemoradiotherapy in HPV16-positive cancers. Assay used: immunoSEQ multiplex PCR; TCRdb lists only in-frame clones, some missing. The repertoire holds over 10,000 clones, with about 88% as singletons. The sequencing here drew on blood, taken from a patient who underwent chemoradiotherapy. These receptor sequences come from a human donor with HPV-associated anogenital cancer.

This chain connects TRBV5-6 to TRBJ2-3, with TRBD1 matching 8 bases. Looked up from germline, CDR1 is SGHDT and CDR2 is YYEEEE. Trimming removed 0 bases from V and 3 bases from J; junction bases left unmatched: 0. The length of the CDR3 is 14 residues. For the CDR3, the DNA is TGTGCCAGCAGCTTGGACAGGGGGACAGATACGCAGTATTTT. This translates into CASSLDRGTDTQYF.

V is TRBV6-5 and J is TRBJ1-2, with 8 bases matching TRBD1. This CDR3 contains 15 residues. With V trimmed by 2 bases and J by 7 bases, 9 bases remained unmatched. Germline CDR1 is MNHEY and CDR2 is SVGAGI. The CDR3 protein is CASSYLPTGEGGYTF. The CDR3, as DNA: TGTGCCAGCAGTTACCTCCCGACAGGGGAGGGTGGCTACACCTTC.

J is TRBJ2-1 and V is TRBV7-9; 10 bases line up with TRBD2. CDR3 length: 16 amino acids. The V gene's germline CDR1 is SEHNR and CDR2 FQNEAQ (reference sequence). V lost 5 bases and J lost 1; bases outside the gene matches: 5. The CDR3 here is CASSPPSGGSYNEQFF. CDR3 sequence (DNA): TGTGCCAGCAGCCCTCCTAGCGGGGGTTCCTACAATGAGCAGTTCTTC.

The chain joins TRBV11-2 to TRBJ2-7, with 8 bases aligning to TRBD2. The length of the CDR3 is 17 residues. CDR1 is SGHAT, CDR2 FQNNGV, per germline. V lost 1 base to trimming and J lost 4 bases; unmatched junction nucleotides: 12. CDR3 nucleotides: TGTGCCAGCAGCTTAGGTCGGATAGCGGGGCCGGAGTACGAGCAGTACTTC. Its translation: CASSLGRIAGPEYEQYF. Full variable domain (outside the CDR3, taken from reference TRBV11-2 and TRBJ2-7): EAGVAQSPRYKIIEKRQSVAFWCNPISGHATLYWYQQILGQGPKLLIQFQNNGVVDDSQLPKDRFSAERLKGVDSTLKIQPAKLEDSAVYLCASSLGRIAGPEYEQYFGPGTRLTVT.

This clone has a single count. This rearrangement joins TRBV5-1 to TRBJ2-7; either TRBD1 or TRBD2 may fit D (5 bases each). The CDR3 spans 14 residues. The V gene lost 4 bases and the J gene lost 0 bases, with 11 bases spanning the gap. The germline CDR1 and CDR2 sequences are SGHRS and YFSETQ. The CDR3 DNA follows: TGCGCCAGCAGCACTGGGACGTCCTCCTACGAGCAGTACTTC. Translated, it gives CASSTGTSSYEQYF.

This sequence joins TRBV5-4 and TRBJ1-6; 12 bases are a match to TRBD1. Germline V CDR1 and CDR2: SGHNT, YYREEE (reference sequence). Losses at the gene ends were 4 bases for V and 9 bases for J; bases not matched to a gene: 5. The CDR3 totals 15 residues. This chain's CDR3 is CASSRDRGRASPLHF. The CDR3 DNA follows: TGTGCCAGCAGCCGGGACAGGGGGCGTGCTTCACCCCTCCACTTT.

This chain joins TRBV5-1 and TRBJ2-5; D remains unclear. The germline V gene has CDR1 SGHRS and CDR2 YFSETQ. V was pared by 0 bases and J by 2 bases, with 8 bases between. The CDR3 runs to 14 residues. The CDR3, as DNA: TGCGCCAGCAGCTTGGGCGGCAGTCAAGAGACCCAGTACTTC. This gives the protein CASSLGGSQETQYF.

J is TRBJ2-1 and V is TRBV15, with TRBD2 as a possible D gene (6 bases). Trimming left V 2 bases short and J 6 bases short, with 11 bases between. Germline values: CDR1 LNHNV, CDR2 YYDKDF (reference sequence). The CDR3 has 14 residues. The CDR3 spells CATSRRGTANEQFF. CDR3 sequence (DNA): TGTGCCACCAGCAGACGCGGGACTGCCAATGAGCAGTTCTTC.

This clone came up a few times. The rearrangement links TRBV11-2 to TRBJ2-7; D is possibly TRBD1 (6 bases). Deletions cut 2 bases from V and 6 bases from J, with 11 bases between. Germline values: CDR1 SGHAT, CDR2 FQNNGV. The CDR3 has 13 residues. DNA of the CDR3: TGTGCCAGCAGCTTAAATAGAGGGGGCGAGCAGTACTTC. Translation: CASSLNRGGEQYF.

CDR3 DNA sequence: TGTGCCAGCAGCTCCAACCGGATGGGACAGGGGGGCTACGAGCAGTACTTC. It is translated as CASSSNRMGQGGYEQYF. The V call is TRBV28, the J call TRBJ2-7, with 11 nucleotides matching TRBD1. The CDR3 totals 17 residues. Germline CDR1 MDHEN, CDR2 SYDVKM. V was pared by 6 bases and J by 3 bases, with 13 bases of the junction left unmatched.

This rearrangement joins TRBV6-5 to TRBJ2-2, with TRBD2 matching over 11 bases. This CDR3 is 15 amino acids long. V was clipped by 7 bases and J by 4 bases; unmatched bases: 5. CDR1 and CDR2 (germline): MNHEY, SVGAGI. DNA of the CDR3: TGTGCCAGCAACGCCGGACTAGCGGGCACCGGGGAGCTGTTTTTT. This gives the protein CASNAGLAGTGELFF.

The V call is TRBV27, the J call TRBJ2-3; 7 positions match TRBD2. This CDR3 comprises 15 residues. Germline CDR1 MNHEY, CDR2 SMNVEV (reference sequence). The trim removed 2 bases at V and 2 bases at J, leaving 4 bases unmatched. The CDR3 protein is CASSLAGVNTDTQYF. DNA of the CDR3: TGTGCCAGCAGTTTAGCGGGAGTGAACACAGATACGCAGTATTTT.

This clone was recorded only once. V and J are TRBV5-1 and TRBJ2-7; 14 nucleotides agree with TRBD2. Per the germline V gene, CDR1 is SGHRS and CDR2 is YFSETQ. V shed 4 bases and J 5 bases; nucleotides not matched to a gene: 2. The CDR3 runs to 14 residues. CDR3 nucleotide sequence: TGCGCCAGCAGCCTGGGACTAGCGGGGGACGAGCAGTACTTC. Protein product: CASSLGLAGDEQYF. Using reference TRBV5-1 and TRBJ2-7 for the parts outside the CDR3, the full variable domain is KAGVTQTPRYLIKTRGQQVTLSCSPISGHRSVSWYQQTPGQGLQFLFEYFSETQRNKGNFPGRFSGRQFSNSRSEMNVSTLELGDSALYLCASSLGLAGDEQYFGPGTRLTVT.

This clone was seen a few times. The chain recombines TRBV7-2 with TRBJ2-7; unclear D gene. This CDR3 is 14 amino acids long. V was shortened by 1 base and J by 5 bases, with 12 bases between the two germline ends. Per germline, CDR1 SGHTA and CDR2 FQGNSA. The CDR3 DNA sequence: TGTGCCAGCAGCTTAGAAGCTGACCTCCACGAGCAGTACTTC. Protein: CASSLEADLHEQYF.

This chain joins TRBV5-1 and TRBJ1-2; D remains unclear. The ends were cut back, 0 bases at V and 2 bases at J, with 5 bases in the middle. Germline CDR1 is SGHRS and CDR2 is YFSETQ. CDR3 length: 13 amino acids. The CDR3 loop is CASSLEGNYGYTF. In DNA, the CDR3 is TGCGCCAGCAGCTTGGAAGGGAACTATGGCTACACCTTC.

Only one count was recorded for this clone. This sequence joins TRBV9 and TRBJ2-3; 8 bases are a match to TRBD2. Germline assignment: CDR1 SGDLS and CDR2 YYNGEE. This CDR3 region has 15 residues. The ends lost 4 bases at V and 6 bases at J; junction bases unmatched: 10. The CDR3 DNA is TGTGCCAGCAGCTCACGAAGCGGGAGCGATGATACGCAGTATTTT. This gives the protein CASSSRSGSDDTQYF.